This entry lists 25 T cell receptor beta chains sequenced from one sample in a study of technical replicates of blood from a few donors. Sequenced by immunoSEQ multiplex PCR; TCRdb stores in-frame clones only, minus some. The data show 60,000 to 90,000 clones, with approximately 97% seen just once and about 0.29% held by the top ten. Sequences were obtained from T cells isolated from PBMCs. The receptors here all came from a human donor in good health.

Details on this clone: This sample includes further DNA sequences coding for the same CDR3. The chain couples TRBV4-1 to TRBJ1-5; TRBD1 matches at 7 bases. The germline V gene has CDR1 MGHRA and CDR2 YSYEKL. V lost 1 base to trimming and J lost 4 bases; unmatched junction nucleotides: 7. The CDR3 has 16 residues. Here the CDR3 reads CASSQGGDSSNQPQHF. In DNA, the CDR3 is TGCGCCAGCAGCCAAGGAGGGGACAGTTCTAATCAGCCCCAGCATTTT.

A single count supports this clone. The rearrangement uses TRBV6-1 and TRBJ2-1; a possible D gene is TRBD1 (5 bases). The V end lost 2 bases, the J end lost 7 bases, and 15 bases lay between the germline ends. CDR1 MNHNS and CDR2 SASEGT come from the germline V gene. The CDR3 totals 15 residues. The CDR3 here is CASSEMGLSRNEQFF. The CDR3 nucleotides read TGTGCCAGCAGTGAAATGGGGCTCTCTCGGAATGAGCAGTTCTTC.

The V and J genes are TRBV5-1 and TRBJ2-7, with D possibly matching TRBD2 (6 bases). Looked up from germline, CDR1 is SGHRS and CDR2 is YFSETQ. The CDR3 has 14 amino acids. Trimming took off 2 bases at V and 5 bases at J, with 14 bases between the two ends. Written as DNA, the CDR3 is TGCGCCAGCAGCTTATATAGGGAGGTAAACGAGCAGTACTTC. Amino acids: CASSLYREVNEQYF.

This clone was counted once. J is TRBJ1-2 and V is TRBV2; maybe TRBD1 (5 bases). Germline loops: CDR1 SNHLY, CDR2 FYNNEI. The length of the CDR3 is 13 residues. V shed 11 bases and J shed 6 bases, with 19 bases lying between them. CDR3 sequence: CASNPGHSNGYTF. Here the CDR3 DNA reads TGTGCCTCAAACCCCGGACATTCGAATGGCTACACCTTC.

The V gene is TRBV19, the J gene TRBJ2-3; D possibly corresponds to TRBD2 (5 bases). V was clipped by 11 bases and J by 0 bases, with 12 bases between them. This CDR3 has 13 amino acids. CDR1 is LNHDA and CDR2 is SQIVND in the germline V gene (reference sequence). This CDR3 reads CAVSSGSTDTQYF. CDR3 nucleotide sequence: TGTGCCGTTTCGAGCGGTAGCACAGATACGCAGTATTTT. The variable domain in full, with the rest retrieved from reference TRBV19 and TRBJ2-3, is DGGITQSPKYLFRKEGQNVTLSCEQNLNHDAMYWYRQDPGQGLRLIYYSQIVNDFQKGDIAEGYSVSREKKESFPLTVTSAQKNPTAFYLCAVSSGSTDTQYFGPGTRLTVL.

This sequence joins TRBV29-1 and TRBJ1-2; TRBD1 matches at 7 bases. This CDR3 is 12 amino acids long. Germline-derived CDR1 and CDR2 are SQVTM and ANQGSEA. Germline trimming cut 4 bases from V and 3 bases from J; bases unmatched to any gene: 2. For the CDR3, the DNA is TGCAGCGTTGGACAGGGTCACTATGGCTACACCTTC. Translating gives CSVGQGHYGYTF.

The chain employs TRBV10-2 and TRBJ2-7; TRBD2 is a possible D gene (5 bases). This CDR3 has 16 amino acids. Germline CDR1 is WSHSY and CDR2 is SAAADI. Trimming shortened V by 3 bases and J by 0 bases, and 15 bases separated the two germline ends. The chain's CDR3 is CASSDGGWGVSYEQYF. CDR3 DNA sequence: TGCGCCAGCAGTGACGGCGGGTGGGGAGTCTCCTACGAGCAGTACTTC.

This chain joins TRBV9 and TRBJ1-1; the match to TRBD1 covers 7 bases. The CDR3 is made up of 12 amino acids. CDR1 SGDLS and CDR2 YYNGEE come from the germline V gene. V trimming: 4 bases; J trimming: 7 bases; junction bases outside the gene matches: 4. This CDR3 is CASSIRQGEAFF. The CDR3 coding sequence is TGTGCCAGCAGCATACGACAGGGTGAAGCTTTCTTT.

The chain is built from TRBV6-4 and TRBJ2-2, with 8 positions matching TRBD2. The CDR3 is 14 residues long. Germline CDR1 reads MRHNA; CDR2 reads SNTAGT. The V and J ends lost 6 bases and 5 bases, in that order; junction bases with no gene match: 5. CDR3 sequence reads: CASRAGAFTGELFF. In DNA form, the CDR3 reads TGTGCCAGCAGAGCGGGAGCGTTTACCGGGGAGCTGTTTTTT.

The rearrangement joins TRBV7-9 to TRBJ1-1; no firm D call. Germline CDR1 SEHNR, CDR2 FQNEAQ (reference sequence). The CDR3 consists of 13 residues. V lost 3 bases, J lost 1 base, and 6 bases lay in between. The chain's CDR3 is CASSFSGNTEAFF. CDR3 DNA sequence: TGTGCCAGCAGCTTTTCGGGGAACACTGAAGCTTTCTTT.

This sequence joins TRBV5-4 and TRBJ1-2; 10 bases align to TRBD1. This CDR3 is 17 amino acids long. After removal of 2 bases from V and 0 bases from J, the junction contained 7 bases not matched to a gene. Germline V gene data show CDR1 as SGHNT and CDR2 as YYREEE (reference sequence). The CDR3 nucleotides are TGTGCCAGCAGCTTACCCGGTGACAGGGGGCCTAACTATGGCTACACCTTC. It is translated as CASSLPGDRGPNYGYTF.

The CDR3 DNA sequence: TGTGCCAGCAGCCCGGGTACTAGCGGGAGTAAGACCCAGTACTTC. Translating gives CASSPGTSGSKTQYF. The rearrangement links TRBV5-4 to TRBJ2-5, with 11 bases lining up with TRBD2. The CDR3 length is 15 residues. V dropped 4 bases and J dropped 6; count of bases not matched to a gene: 8. Germline V gene lookup returns CDR1 SGHNT and CDR2 YYREEE (reference sequence).

This chain joins TRBV28 and TRBJ2-7; TRBD1 matches at 7 bases. The CDR3 sequence is 15 residues long. The trim removed 5 bases at V and 2 bases at J, leaving 9 bases unmatched. The V gene's germline CDR1 is MDHEN and CDR2 SYDVKM. The CDR3 here is CASSPPGTVTYEQYF. CDR3 coding DNA: TGTGCCAGCAGTCCACCGGGGACAGTAACCTACGAGCAGTACTTC.

The chain employs TRBV28 and TRBJ1-5, with D uncertain. CDR3 length: 14 amino acids. Germline CDR1 reads MDHEN; CDR2 reads SYDVKM. Deletions cut 6 bases from V and 1 base from J, with 10 bases between. CDR3 coding DNA: TGTGCCAGCAGCCTCCCAGTAAGCAATCAGCCCCAGCATTTT. Residues: CASSLPVSNQPQHF.

The chain recombines TRBV4-2 with TRBJ2-1; D is unresolved. With 1 base removed from V and 7 bases from J, the gap between germline ends came to 11 bases. Germline V gene lookup returns CDR1 LGHNA and CDR2 YNFKEQ. This CDR3 is 14 amino acids long. The chain's CDR3 is CASSQAGSRNEQFF. In DNA form, the CDR3 reads TGTGCCAGCAGCCAAGCCGGGTCGAGAAATGAGCAGTTCTTC.

This clone was picked up a small number of times. The CDR3 sequence is CAWTPAGNTIYF. The CDR3 region has the DNA TGTGCCTGGACGCCAGCTGGAAACACCATATATTTT. V is TRBV30 and J is TRBJ1-3; the D is unclear. Germline CDR1 and CDR2: GTSNPN and SVGIG (reference sequence). The CDR3 is made up of 12 amino acids. The V gene lost 4 bases and the J gene lost 2 bases, with 6 bases spanning the gap. Filled out from reference TRBV30 and TRBJ1-3, the complete variable domain reads SQTIHQWPATLVQPVGSPLSLECTVEGTSNPNLYWYRQAAGRGLQLLFYSVGIGQISSEVPQNLSASRPQDRQFILSSKKLLLSDSGFYLCAWTPAGNTIYFGEGSWLTVV.

V is TRBV7-8 and J is TRBJ2-3, with D unclear. Trimming cost V 5 bases and J 4 bases, with 10 bases left between them. This CDR3 contains 13 residues. CDR1 and CDR2 (germline): SGHVS, FQNEAQ. The CDR3 nucleotides read TGTGCCAGCAGCCAGGAAAGAGCAGATACGCAGTATTTT. Protein sequence: CASSQERADTQYF. The complete variable domain, with remaining parts taken from reference TRBV7-8 and TRBJ2-3, reads GAGVSQSPRYKVAKRGQDVALRCDPISGHVSLFWYQQALGQGPEFLTYFQNEAQLDKSGLPSDRFFAERPEGSVSTLKIQRTQQEDSAVYLCASSQERADTQYFGPGTRLTVL.

The chain uses TRBV7-9 and TRBJ2-1, with 9 bases fitting TRBD1. The CDR3 runs to 17 residues. CDR1 is SEHNR, CDR2 FQNEAQ, per germline (reference sequence). V shed 2 bases, J shed 7 bases, and the junction held 12 bases outside the gene matches. CDR3 DNA: TGTGCCAGCAGCTTACGGGGAGGACAGGGGCGATGGAATGAGCAGTTCTTC. It is translated as CASSLRGGQGRWNEQFF.

The chain employs TRBV4-3 and TRBJ2-1; 14 bases map to TRBD2. Germline loops: CDR1 LGHNA, CDR2 YSLEER. The CDR3 runs 16 residues. V lost 5 bases to trimming and J lost 9 bases; unmatched junction nucleotides: 9. CDR3 loop: CASSLGLAGANIEQFF. In DNA, the CDR3 is TGCGCCAGCAGCTTGGGACTAGCGGGAGCGAATATTGAGCAGTTCTTC.

The chain combines TRBV18 with TRBJ1-1, with TRBD1 as a possible D gene (5 bases). Germline V CDR1 and CDR2: KGHSH, LQKENI. CDR3 length: 13 residues. V was trimmed by 5 bases and J by 5 bases, leaving 12 bases between them. CDR3 DNA sequence: TGTGCCAGCTCAGACCAGGGATGGACTGAAGCTTTCTTT. Its translation is CASSDQGWTEAFF. Complete variable domain (other parts from reference TRBV18 and TRBJ1-1): NAGVMQNPRHLVRRRGQEARLRCSPMKGHSHVYWYRQLPEEGLKFMVYLQKENIIDESGMPKERFSAEFPKEGPSILRIQQVVRGDSAAYFCASSDQGWTEAFFGQGTRLTVV.

V gene TRBV21-1 combines with J gene TRBJ1-5; TRBD1, the table's D call, lacks a check against the DNA. TRBV21-1 is a listed pseudogene. This CDR3 is 16 amino acids long. Here the CDR3 reads CASVADRGNSNQPQHF. The CDR3 DNA follows: TGTGCCAGCGTAGCGGACAGGGGCAATAGCAATCAGCCCCAGCATTTT.

J is TRBJ2-1 and V is TRBV7-3; D might be TRBD1 (5 bases). Trimming removed 2 bases from V and 6 bases from J, with 8 bases in between. This CDR3 region has 13 residues. Germline V gene data show CDR1 as SGHTA and CDR2 as FQGTGA. Here the CDR3 DNA reads TGTGCCAGCAGCTTATACAGGTCCAATGAGCAGTTCTTC. It yields the protein CASSLYRSNEQFF.

V usage is TRBV6-1 and J usage is TRBJ2-1, with D tentatively TRBD2 (5 bases). Trimming took off 3 bases at V and 0 bases at J, with 6 bases between the two ends. The CDR3 is 14 amino acids. Germline CDR1 reads MNHNS; CDR2 reads SASEGT. CDR3: CASSDAGSYNEQFF. The CDR3 coding sequence is TGTGCCAGCAGTGATGCGGGCTCCTACAATGAGCAGTTCTTC.

This sequence joins TRBV28 and TRBJ2-7, with a weak D call TRBD1 (6 bases). V was cut by 6 bases and J by 3 bases, with 15 bases left in between. This CDR3 is 14 amino acids long. From germline, CDR1 is MDHEN and CDR2 SYDVKM. The CDR3 coding sequence is TGTGCCAGCAGCCTTTCTGGGACATACTACGAGCAGTACTTC. Residues: CASSLSGTYYEQYF. Using reference TRBV28 and TRBJ2-7 for the parts outside the CDR3, the full variable domain is DVKVTQSSRYLVKRTGEKVFLECVQDMDHENMFWYRQDPGLGLRLIYFSYDVKMKEKGDIPEGYSVSREKKERFSLILESASTNQTSMYLCASSLSGTYYEQYFGPGTRLTVT.

This rearrangement joins TRBV30 to TRBJ2-5; possible D gene TRBD2, 6 bases. CDR3 length: 14 residues. Germline loops: CDR1 GTSNPN, CDR2 SVGIG (reference sequence). Trimming removed 2 bases at V and 1 base at J, with 11 bases between. Here the CDR3 reads CAWSRGLVQETQYF. CDR3 DNA: TGTGCCTGGAGTCGGGGACTGGTCCAAGAGACCCAGTACTTC.